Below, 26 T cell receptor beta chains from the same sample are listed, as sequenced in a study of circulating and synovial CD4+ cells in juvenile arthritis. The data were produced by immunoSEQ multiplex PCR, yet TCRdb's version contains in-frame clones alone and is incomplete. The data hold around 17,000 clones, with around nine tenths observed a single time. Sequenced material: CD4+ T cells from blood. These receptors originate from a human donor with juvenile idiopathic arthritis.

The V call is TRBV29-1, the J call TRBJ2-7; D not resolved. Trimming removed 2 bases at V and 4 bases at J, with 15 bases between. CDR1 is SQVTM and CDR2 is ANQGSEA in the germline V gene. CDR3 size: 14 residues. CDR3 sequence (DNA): TGCAGCGTTGAAATGCGGAGCCCATCTTACGAGCAGTACTTC. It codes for CSVEMRSPSYEQYF.

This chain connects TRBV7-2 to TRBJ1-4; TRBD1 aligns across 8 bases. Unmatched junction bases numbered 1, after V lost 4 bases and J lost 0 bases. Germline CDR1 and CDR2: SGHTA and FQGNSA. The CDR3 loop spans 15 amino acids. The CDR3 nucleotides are TGTGCCAGCAGCTCGGACAGGGCAACTAATGAAAAACTGTTTTTT. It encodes CASSSDRATNEKLFF. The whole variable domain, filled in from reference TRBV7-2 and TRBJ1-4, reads GAGVSQSPSNKVTEKGKDVELRCDPISGHTALYWYRQSLGQGLEFLIYFQGNSAPDKSGLPSDRFSAERTGGSVSTLTIQRTQQEDSAVYLCASSSDRATNEKLFFGSGTQLSVL.

CDR3 DNA: TGTGCCAGCAGTTTAAGTCAGGTTTTCTATGGCTACACCTTC. Translation gives CASSLSQVFYGYTF. V gene TRBV28 combines with J gene TRBJ1-2; D not resolved. The germline gives CDR1 MDHEN, CDR2 SYDVKM. This CDR3 is 14 amino acids long. V was cut by 2 bases and J by 4 bases, with 11 bases left in between.

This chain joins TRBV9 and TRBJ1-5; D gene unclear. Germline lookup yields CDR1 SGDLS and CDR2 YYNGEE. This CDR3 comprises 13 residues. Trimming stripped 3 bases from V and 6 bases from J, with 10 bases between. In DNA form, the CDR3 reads TGTGCCAGCAGCGGAGATGCGGGTCAGCCCCAGCATTTT. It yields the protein CASSGDAGQPQHF.

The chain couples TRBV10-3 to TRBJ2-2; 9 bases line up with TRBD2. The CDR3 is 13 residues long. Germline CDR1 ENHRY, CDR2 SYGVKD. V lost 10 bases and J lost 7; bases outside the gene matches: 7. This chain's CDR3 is CATRTSVGGELFF. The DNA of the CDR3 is TGTGCCACCCGGACTAGCGTTGGCGGGGAGCTGTTTTTT.

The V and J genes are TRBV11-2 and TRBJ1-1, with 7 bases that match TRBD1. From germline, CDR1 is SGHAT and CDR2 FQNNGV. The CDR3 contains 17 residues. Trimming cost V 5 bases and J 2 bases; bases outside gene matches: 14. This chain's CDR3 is CASSPDRASWFNTEAFF. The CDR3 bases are TGTGCCAGCAGCCCTGACAGGGCCTCTTGGTTTAACACTGAAGCTTTCTTT.

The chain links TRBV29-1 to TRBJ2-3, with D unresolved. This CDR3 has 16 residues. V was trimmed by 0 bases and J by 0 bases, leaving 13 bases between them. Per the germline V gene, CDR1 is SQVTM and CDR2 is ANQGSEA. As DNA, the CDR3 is TGCAGCGTTGAAGATCGATTTACAGCTAGCACAGATACGCAGTATTTT. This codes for CSVEDRFTASTDTQYF.

The CDR3 spells CASGVPGLGQETQYF. The CDR3 bases are TGTGCCAGCGGGGTTCCGGGACTAGGTCAAGAGACCCAGTACTTC. The rearrangement joins TRBV4-2 to TRBJ2-5; 8 bases map to TRBD2. The CDR3 spans 15 residues. The trim removed 8 bases at V and 2 bases at J, leaving 10 bases unmatched. Germline V gene data show CDR1 as LGHNA and CDR2 as YNFKEQ.

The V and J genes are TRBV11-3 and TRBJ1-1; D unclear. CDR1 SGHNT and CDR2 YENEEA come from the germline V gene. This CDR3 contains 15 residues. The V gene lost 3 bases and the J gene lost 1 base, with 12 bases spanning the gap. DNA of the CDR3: TGTGCCAGCAGCTTGACTGGTCAGACGAACACTGAAGCTTTCTTT. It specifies CASSLTGQTNTEAFF.

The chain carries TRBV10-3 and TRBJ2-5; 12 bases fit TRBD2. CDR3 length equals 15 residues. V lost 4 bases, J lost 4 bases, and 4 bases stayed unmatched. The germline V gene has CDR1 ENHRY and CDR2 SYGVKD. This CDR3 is CAISVLGLAGETQYF. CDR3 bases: TGTGCCATCAGTGTTTTGGGACTAGCGGGAGAGACCCAGTACTTC.

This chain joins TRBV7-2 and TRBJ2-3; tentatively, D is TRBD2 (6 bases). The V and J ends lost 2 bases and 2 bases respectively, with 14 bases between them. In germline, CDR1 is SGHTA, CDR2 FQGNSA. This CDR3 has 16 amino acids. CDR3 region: CASSLSRGSNTDTQYF. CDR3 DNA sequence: TGTGCCAGCAGCTTAAGTCGGGGGTCAAACACAGATACGCAGTATTTT.

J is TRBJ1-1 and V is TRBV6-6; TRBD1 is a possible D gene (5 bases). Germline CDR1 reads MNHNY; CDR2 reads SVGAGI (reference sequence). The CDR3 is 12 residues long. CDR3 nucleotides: TGTTTCGCTTTCGGGGGGAACACTGAAGCTTTCTTT. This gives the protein CFAFGGNTEAFF.

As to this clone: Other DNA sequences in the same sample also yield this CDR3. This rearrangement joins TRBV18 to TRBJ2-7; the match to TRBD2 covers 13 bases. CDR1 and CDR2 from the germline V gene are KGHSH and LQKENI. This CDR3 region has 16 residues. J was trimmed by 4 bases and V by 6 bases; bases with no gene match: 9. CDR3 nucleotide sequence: TGTGCCAGCTCGTCCCCGGGACTAGCGGGAATGTACGAGCAGTACTTC. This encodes CASSSPGLAGMYEQYF.

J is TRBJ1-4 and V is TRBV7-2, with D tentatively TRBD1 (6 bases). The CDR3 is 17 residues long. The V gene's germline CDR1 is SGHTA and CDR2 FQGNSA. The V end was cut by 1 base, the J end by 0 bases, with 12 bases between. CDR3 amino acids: CASSLVGRQATNEKLFF. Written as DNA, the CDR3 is TGTGCCAGCAGCTTAGTAGGTAGACAGGCAACTAATGAAAAACTGTTTTTT.

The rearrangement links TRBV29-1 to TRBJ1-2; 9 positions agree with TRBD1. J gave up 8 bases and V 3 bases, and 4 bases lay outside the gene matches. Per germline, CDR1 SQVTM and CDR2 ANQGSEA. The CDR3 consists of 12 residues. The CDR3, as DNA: TGCAGCGTTGACCCGGACAGGGGAGGCTACACCTTC. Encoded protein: CSVDPDRGGYTF.

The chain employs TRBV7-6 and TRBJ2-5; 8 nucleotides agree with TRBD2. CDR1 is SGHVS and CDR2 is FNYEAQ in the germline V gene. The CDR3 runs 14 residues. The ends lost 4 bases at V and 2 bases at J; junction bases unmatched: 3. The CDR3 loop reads CASSSIAGQETQYF. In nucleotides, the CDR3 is TGTGCCAGCAGCTCAATAGCGGGGCAAGAGACCCAGTACTTC.

Here the CDR3 DNA reads TGTGCCAGCCCGTTAGGAGGGATGAACACTGAAGCTTTCTTT. This sequence encodes CASPLGGMNTEAFF. This chain uses TRBV18 with TRBJ1-1; D is ambiguous. Germline CDR1 reads KGHSH; CDR2 reads LQKENI. V was pared by 8 bases and J by 0 bases, with 13 bases between. The CDR3 is 14 residues long.

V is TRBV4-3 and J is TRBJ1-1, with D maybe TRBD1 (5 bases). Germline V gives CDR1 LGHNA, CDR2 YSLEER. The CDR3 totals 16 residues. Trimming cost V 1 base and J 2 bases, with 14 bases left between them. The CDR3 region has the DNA TGCGCCAGCAGCCAAGCCTCCGACAGCGATAACACTGAAGCTTTCTTT. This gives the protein CASSQASDSDNTEAFF.

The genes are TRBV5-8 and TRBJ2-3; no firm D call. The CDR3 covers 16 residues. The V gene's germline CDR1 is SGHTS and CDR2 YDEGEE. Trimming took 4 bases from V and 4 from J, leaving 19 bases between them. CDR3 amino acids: CASSTGWRPEADTQYF. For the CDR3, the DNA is TGTGCCAGCAGCACGGGTTGGCGGCCCGAGGCAGATACGCAGTATTTT.

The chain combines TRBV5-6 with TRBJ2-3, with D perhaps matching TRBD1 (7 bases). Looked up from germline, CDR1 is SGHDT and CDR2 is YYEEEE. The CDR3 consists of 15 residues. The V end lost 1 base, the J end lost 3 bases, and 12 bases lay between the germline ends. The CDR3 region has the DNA TGTGCCAGCAGCTTGAACCAGGGGGGTACAGATACGCAGTATTTT. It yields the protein CASSLNQGGTDTQYF.

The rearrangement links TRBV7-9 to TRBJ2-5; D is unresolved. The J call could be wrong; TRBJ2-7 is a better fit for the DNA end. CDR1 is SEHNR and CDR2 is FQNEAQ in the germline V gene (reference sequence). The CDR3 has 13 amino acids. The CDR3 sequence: CASSLSLGYEQYF. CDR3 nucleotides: TGTGCCAGCAGCCTCTCCCTAGGCTACGAGCAGTACTTC.

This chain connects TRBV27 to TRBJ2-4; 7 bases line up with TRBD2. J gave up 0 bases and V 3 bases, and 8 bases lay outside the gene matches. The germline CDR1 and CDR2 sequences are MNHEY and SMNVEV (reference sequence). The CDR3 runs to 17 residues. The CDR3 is CASSFRAGDVAKNIQYF. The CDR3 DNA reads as TGTGCCAGCAGTTTCCGGGCGGGGGACGTAGCCAAAAACATTCAGTACTTC.

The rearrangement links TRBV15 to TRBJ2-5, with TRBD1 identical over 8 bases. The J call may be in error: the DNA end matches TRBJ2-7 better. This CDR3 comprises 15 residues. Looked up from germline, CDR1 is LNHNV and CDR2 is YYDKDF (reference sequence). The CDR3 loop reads CATSRDRDRYYEQYF. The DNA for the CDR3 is TGTGCCACCAGCAGAGATAGGGACAGGTACTACGAGCAGTACTTC.

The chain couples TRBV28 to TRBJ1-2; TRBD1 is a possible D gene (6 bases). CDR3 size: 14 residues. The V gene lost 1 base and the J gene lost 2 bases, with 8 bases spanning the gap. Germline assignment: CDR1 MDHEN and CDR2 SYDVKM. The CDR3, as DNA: TGTGCCAGCAGTTTATCCAGGGGCAACTATGGCTACACCTTC. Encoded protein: CASSLSRGNYGYTF.

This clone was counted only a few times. CDR3 amino acids: CASSVGAGKETQYF. The DNA for the CDR3 is TGTGCCAGCAGCGTAGGGGCAGGGAAGGAGACCCAGTACTTC. V and J are TRBV9 and TRBJ2-5; tentatively, D is TRBD1 (5 bases). Between the trimmed V and J ends, which lost 0 bases and 5 bases, there was a span of 11 bases. Germline V gene sequence: CDR1 SGDLS, CDR2 YYNGEE. The CDR3 runs 14 residues.

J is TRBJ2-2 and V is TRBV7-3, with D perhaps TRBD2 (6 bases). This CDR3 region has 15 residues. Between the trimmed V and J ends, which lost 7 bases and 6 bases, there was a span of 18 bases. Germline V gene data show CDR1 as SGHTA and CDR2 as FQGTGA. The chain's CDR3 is CASTAGGNRPGELFF. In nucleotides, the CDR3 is TGTGCCAGCACAGCGGGCGGAAACAGACCCGGGGAGCTGTTTTTT.